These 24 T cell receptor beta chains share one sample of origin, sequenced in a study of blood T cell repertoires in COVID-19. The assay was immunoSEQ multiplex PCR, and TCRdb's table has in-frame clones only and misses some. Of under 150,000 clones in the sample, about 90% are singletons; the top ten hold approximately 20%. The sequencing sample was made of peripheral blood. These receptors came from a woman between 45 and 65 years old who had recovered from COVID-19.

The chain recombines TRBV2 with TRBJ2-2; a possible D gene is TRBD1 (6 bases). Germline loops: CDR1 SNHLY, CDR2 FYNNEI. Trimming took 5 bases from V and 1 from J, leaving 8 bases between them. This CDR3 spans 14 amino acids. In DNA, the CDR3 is TGTGCCAGCAGTCTGGACAGGAACACCGGGGAGCTGTTTTTT. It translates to CASSLDRNTGELFF.

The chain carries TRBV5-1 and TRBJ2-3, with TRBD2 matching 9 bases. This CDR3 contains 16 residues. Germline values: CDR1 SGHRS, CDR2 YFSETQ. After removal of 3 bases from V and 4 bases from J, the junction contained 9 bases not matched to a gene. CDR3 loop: CASSSLAGAVADTQYF. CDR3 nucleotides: TGCGCCAGCAGCTCCTTAGCGGGAGCAGTGGCAGATACGCAGTATTTT.

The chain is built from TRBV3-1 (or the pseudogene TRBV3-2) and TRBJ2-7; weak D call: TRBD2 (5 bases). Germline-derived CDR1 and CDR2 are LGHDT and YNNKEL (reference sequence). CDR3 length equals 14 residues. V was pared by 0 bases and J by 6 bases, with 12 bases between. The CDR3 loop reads CASSQDTSLGEQYF. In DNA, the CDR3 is TGTGCCAGCAGCCAAGATACTAGTTTAGGCGAGCAGTACTTC.

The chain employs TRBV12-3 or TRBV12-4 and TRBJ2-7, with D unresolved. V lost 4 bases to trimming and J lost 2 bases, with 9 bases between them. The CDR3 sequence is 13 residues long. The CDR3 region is CASSSLTPYEQYF. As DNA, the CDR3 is TGTGCCAGCAGTTCACTAACACCCTACGAGCAGTACTTC.

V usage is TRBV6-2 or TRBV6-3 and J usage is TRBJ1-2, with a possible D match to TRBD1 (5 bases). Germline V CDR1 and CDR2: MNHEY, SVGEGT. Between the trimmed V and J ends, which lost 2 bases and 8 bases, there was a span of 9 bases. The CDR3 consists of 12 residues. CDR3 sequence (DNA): TGTGCCAGCAGTTACCAGGGCTGGGGCTACACCTTC. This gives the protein CASSYQGWGYTF.

The CDR3: CASSFGPTDTQYF. The CDR3 region has the DNA TGTGCCAGCAGCTTCGGTCCCACAGATACGCAGTATTTT. The chain couples TRBV5-4 to TRBJ2-3; D is undetermined. The CDR3 consists of 13 residues. CDR1 is SGHNT and CDR2 is YYREEE in the germline V gene (reference sequence). V dropped 2 bases and J dropped 2 bases, with 6 bases sitting between them.

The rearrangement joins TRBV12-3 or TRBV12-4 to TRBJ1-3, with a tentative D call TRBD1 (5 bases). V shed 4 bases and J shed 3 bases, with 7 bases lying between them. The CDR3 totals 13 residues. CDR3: CASSSGNGNTIYF. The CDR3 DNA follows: TGTGCCAGCAGTTCAGGGAATGGAAACACCATATATTTT.

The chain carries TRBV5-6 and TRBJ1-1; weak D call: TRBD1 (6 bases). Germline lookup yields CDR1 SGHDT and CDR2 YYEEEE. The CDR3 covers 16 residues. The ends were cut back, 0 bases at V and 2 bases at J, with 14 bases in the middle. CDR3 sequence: CASSLVGGLRNTEAFF. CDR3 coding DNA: TGTGCCAGCAGCTTGGTGGGGGGGCTGAGAAACACTGAAGCTTTCTTT.

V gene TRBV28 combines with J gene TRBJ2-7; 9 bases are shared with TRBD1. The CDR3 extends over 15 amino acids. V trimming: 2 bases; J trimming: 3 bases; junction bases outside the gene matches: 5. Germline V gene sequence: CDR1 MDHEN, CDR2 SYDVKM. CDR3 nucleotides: TGTGCCAGCAGTTTAAGTGGGACAGGGAGCTACGAGCAGTACTTC. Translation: CASSLSGTGSYEQYF.

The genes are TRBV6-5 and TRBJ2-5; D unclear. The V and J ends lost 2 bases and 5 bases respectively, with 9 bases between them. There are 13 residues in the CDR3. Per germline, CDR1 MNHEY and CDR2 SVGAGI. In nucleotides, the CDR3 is TGTGCCAGCAGTTACCGCCGTCGGGAGACCCAGTACTTC. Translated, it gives CASSYRRRETQYF.

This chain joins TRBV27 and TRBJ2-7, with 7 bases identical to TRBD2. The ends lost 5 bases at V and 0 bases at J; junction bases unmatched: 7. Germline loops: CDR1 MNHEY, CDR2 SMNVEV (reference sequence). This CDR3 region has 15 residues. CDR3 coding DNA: TGTGCCAGCAGTCCCGGGAGGAAAAGCTCCTACGAGCAGTACTTC. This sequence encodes CASSPGRKSSYEQYF.

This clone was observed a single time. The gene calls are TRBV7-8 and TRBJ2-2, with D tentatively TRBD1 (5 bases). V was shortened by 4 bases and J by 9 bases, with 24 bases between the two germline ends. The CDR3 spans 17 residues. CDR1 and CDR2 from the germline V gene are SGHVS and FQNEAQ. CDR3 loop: CASSSPNSREHRRELFF. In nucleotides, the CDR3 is TGTGCCAGCAGCTCGCCAAATTCCAGGGAACACCGGCGGGAGCTGTTTTTT.

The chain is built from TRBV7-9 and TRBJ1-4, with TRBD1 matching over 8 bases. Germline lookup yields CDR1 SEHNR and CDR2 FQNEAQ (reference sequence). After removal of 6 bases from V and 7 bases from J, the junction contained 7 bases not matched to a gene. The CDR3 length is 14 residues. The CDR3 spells CASSLDREGEKLFF. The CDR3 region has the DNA TGTGCCAGCAGTCTGGACAGGGAGGGTGAAAAACTGTTTTTT.

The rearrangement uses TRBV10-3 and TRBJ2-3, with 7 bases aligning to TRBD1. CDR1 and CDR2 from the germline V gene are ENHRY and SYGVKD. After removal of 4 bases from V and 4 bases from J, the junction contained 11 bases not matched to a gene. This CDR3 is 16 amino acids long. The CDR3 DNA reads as TGTGCCATCAGTGGGGCCGGGACAGTTTCGGCAGATACGCAGTATTTT. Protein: CAISGAGTVSADTQYF.

In nucleotides, the CDR3 is TGCGCCAGCAGGCGCGGGCAAGAAGCTTTCTTT. This encodes CASRRGQEAFF. The gene calls are TRBV4-1 and TRBJ1-1; D call uncertain. Looked up from germline, CDR1 is MGHRA and CDR2 is YSYEKL. V was clipped by 6 bases and J by 8 bases, with 10 bases between them. The CDR3 has 11 amino acids.

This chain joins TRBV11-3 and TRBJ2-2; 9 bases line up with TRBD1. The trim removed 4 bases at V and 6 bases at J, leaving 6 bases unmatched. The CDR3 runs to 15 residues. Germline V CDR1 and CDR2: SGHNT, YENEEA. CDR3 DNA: TGTGCCAGCAGCTGGGAGGGACAGGGCTCCGGGGAGCTGTTTTTT. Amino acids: CASSWEGQGSGELFF.

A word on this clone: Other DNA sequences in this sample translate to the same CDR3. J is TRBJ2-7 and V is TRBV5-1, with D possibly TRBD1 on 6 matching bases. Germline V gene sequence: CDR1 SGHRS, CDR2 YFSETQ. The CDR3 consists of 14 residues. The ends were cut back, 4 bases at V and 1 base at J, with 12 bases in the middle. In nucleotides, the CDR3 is TGCGCCAGCAGCATTCTACAGGGTTCCTACGAGCAGTACTTC. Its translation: CASSILQGSYEQYF.

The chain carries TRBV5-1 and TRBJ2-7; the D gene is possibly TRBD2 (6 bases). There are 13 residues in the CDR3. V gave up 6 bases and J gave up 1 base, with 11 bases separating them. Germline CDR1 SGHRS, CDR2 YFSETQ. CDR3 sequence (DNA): TGCGCCAGCATGGGCGGGGAGTCCTACGAGCAGTACTTC. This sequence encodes CASMGGESYEQYF.

The CDR3 DNA follows: TGTGCCAGCAGCCGGGTTGGACAGGCAGATGAAAAACTGTTTTTT. Its protein is CASSRVGQADEKLFF. The chain recombines TRBV5-4 with TRBJ1-4, with 7 bases aligning to TRBD1. The CDR3 is made up of 15 amino acids. Germline values: CDR1 SGHNT, CDR2 YYREEE (reference sequence). V shed 4 bases, J shed 6 bases, and the junction held 9 bases outside the gene matches.

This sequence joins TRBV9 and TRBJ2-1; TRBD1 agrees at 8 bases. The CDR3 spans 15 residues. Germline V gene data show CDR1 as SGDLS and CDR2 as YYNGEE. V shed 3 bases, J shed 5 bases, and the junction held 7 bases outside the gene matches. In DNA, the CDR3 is TGTGCCAGCAGCGGTCACAGGGGGATAGACAATGAGCAGTTCTTC. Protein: CASSGHRGIDNEQFF. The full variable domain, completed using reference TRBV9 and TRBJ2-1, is DSGVTQTPKHLITATGQRVTLRCSPRSGDLSVYWYQQSLDQGLQFLIQYYNGEERAKGNILERFSAQQFPDLHSELNLSSLELGDSALYFCASSGHRGIDNEQFFGPGTRLTVL.

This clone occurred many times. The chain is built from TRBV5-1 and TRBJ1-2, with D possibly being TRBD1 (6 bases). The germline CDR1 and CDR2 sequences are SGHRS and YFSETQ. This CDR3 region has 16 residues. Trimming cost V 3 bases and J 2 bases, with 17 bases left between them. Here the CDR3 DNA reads TGCGCCAGCAGCTCAGGCCATCGTGACAGGAACTATGGCTACACCTTC. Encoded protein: CASSSGHRDRNYGYTF.

The CDR3 nucleotides read TGTGCCAGCAGTGCGGGACAGGGTTATGGCTACACCTTC. Residues: CASSAGQGYGYTF. The chain combines TRBV25-1 with TRBJ1-2; 9 bases are a match to TRBD1. The ends lost 4 bases at V and 5 bases at J; junction bases unmatched: 2. The CDR3 spans 13 residues. Germline loops: CDR1 MGHDK, CDR2 SYGVNS.

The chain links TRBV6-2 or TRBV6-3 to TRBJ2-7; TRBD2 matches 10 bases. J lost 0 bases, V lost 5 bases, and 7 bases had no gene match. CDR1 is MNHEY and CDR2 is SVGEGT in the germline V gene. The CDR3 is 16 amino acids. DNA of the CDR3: TGTGCCAGCAGTCTCCGGCTAGCGGGGGACTCCTACGAGCAGTACTTC. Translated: CASSLRLAGDSYEQYF.

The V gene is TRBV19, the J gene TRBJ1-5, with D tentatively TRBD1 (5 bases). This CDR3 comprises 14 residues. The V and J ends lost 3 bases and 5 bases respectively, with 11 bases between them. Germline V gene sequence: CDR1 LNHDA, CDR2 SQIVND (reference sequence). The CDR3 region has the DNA TGTGCCAGTAGTATCCTCGACAGCTATCAGCCCCAGCATTTT. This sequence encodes CASSILDSYQPQHF.